The next 9 T cell receptor beta chains were all read from a single sample in a study of neurological immune-mediated disorders. TCRdb independently ran MiXCR on the 5' RACE reads; one entry per CDR3 protein. The sample shows some 47,000 distinct CDR3 sequences, 20% to 25% of them seen only once. The time point denotes: technical triplicate 3. The sample was PBMCs. Receptor source: a man in his 60s with HTLV-1-associated myelopathy (HAM/TSP).

In DNA, the CDR3 is TGTGCCAGCAGCCTACAGGGAAGCGACTATGGCTACACCTTC. Its translation: CASSLQGSDYGYTF. The rearrangement links TRBV2 to TRBJ1-2; a weak D match, TRBD1 (6 bases). CDR1 and CDR2 (germline): SNHLY, FYNNEI. This CDR3 is built from 14 residues. Trimming stripped 6 bases from V and 3 bases from J, with 14 bases between.

A word on this clonotype: One end of the junction does not line up with germline, which may come from a read error. The chain combines TRBV7-2 with TRBJ1-4; D gene uncertain. The CDR3 is 13 amino acids. Germline V gene lookup returns CDR1 SGHTA and CDR2 FQGNSA. CDR3 DNA sequence: TGTTCCAGCAGCTCGGGCAATTCCGATAGCCTGTTTTTT. It specifies CSSSSGNSDSLFF.

This clonotype was picked up many times. The chain couples TRBV10-3 to TRBJ1-2; 11 bases are a match to TRBD1. Germline CDR1 is ENHRY and CDR2 is SYGVKD. This CDR3 has 16 amino acids. Trimming took 3 bases from V and 5 from J; bases not matched to a gene: 8. The DNA for the CDR3 is TGTGCCATCAGTGACCCCCCGGGACAGGGGGGTTATGGCTACACCTTC. It yields the protein CAISDPPGQGGYGYTF.

This clonotype showed up many times. V is TRBV2 and J is TRBJ2-1; 11 bases line up with TRBD2. The CDR3 length is 15 residues. CDR1 and CDR2 (germline): SNHLY, FYNNEI. The V gene end was trimmed by 5 bases and the J gene end by 2 bases; junction bases not matched to a gene: 2. CDR3 loop: CASSKLAGAYNEQFF. The CDR3 nucleotides read TGTGCCAGCAGTAAACTAGCGGGGGCCTACAATGAGCAGTTCTTC.

This clonotype occurred many times. The CDR3 region is CSVELPGTQPQHF. CDR3 bases: TGCAGCGTTGAACTACCAGGGACTCAGCCCCAGCATTTT. The J gene is TRBJ1-5, the V gene TRBV29-1, with a weak D call TRBD1 (5 bases). V was clipped by 2 bases and J by 6 bases, with 11 bases between them. The CDR3 runs 13 residues. Germline loops: CDR1 SQVTM, CDR2 ANQGSEA. Complete variable domain (other parts from reference TRBV29-1 and TRBJ1-5): SAVISQKPSRDICQRGTSLTIQCQVDSQVTMMFWYRQQPGQSLTLIATANQGSEATYESGFVIDKFPISRPNLTFSTLTVSNMSPEDSSIYLCSVELPGTQPQHFGDGTRLSIL.

This clonotype has a count of ten or more. The chain employs TRBV28 and TRBJ2-4; D possibly corresponds to TRBD2 (5 bases). Trimming removed 2 bases from V and 1 base from J, with 12 bases in between. Germline V CDR1 and CDR2: MDHEN, SYDVKM. The CDR3 contains 16 residues. CDR3 sequence reads: CASSLRGSGAKNIQYF. Written as DNA, the CDR3 is TGTGCCAGCAGTTTACGGGGATCCGGTGCCAAAAACATTCAGTACTTC.

Many counts were recorded for this clonotype. The chain carries TRBV5-1 and TRBJ2-1; TRBD2 matches at 16 bases. CDR3 size: 18 residues. Trimming cost V 4 bases and J 5 bases; bases outside gene matches: 9. From germline, CDR1 is SGHRS and CDR2 YFSETQ. CDR3 in DNA: TGCGCCAGCAGCCTGGGACTAGCGGGAGGGCCAGTGAACAATGAGCAGTTCTTC. The encoded protein is CASSLGLAGGPVNNEQFF.

The chain recombines TRBV12-3 or TRBV12-4 with TRBJ1-1, with D hard to call. V lost 3 bases and J 4 bases, leaving 12 bases between the germline ends. The CDR3 is made up of 14 amino acids. This chain's CDR3 is CASSFYGVGTEAFF. The CDR3 DNA reads TGTGCCAGCAGTTTCTACGGGGTGGGCACTGAAGCTTTCTTT.

This clonotype was recorded many times. The chain recombines TRBV5-1 with TRBJ1-2; D gene unclear. Trimming cost V 0 bases and J 2 bases, with 5 bases left between them. Germline lookup yields CDR1 SGHRS and CDR2 YFSETQ. The CDR3 length is 13 residues. The CDR3 spells CASSLGQNYGYTF. As DNA, the CDR3 is TGCGCCAGCAGCTTGGGCCAGAACTATGGCTACACCTTC.